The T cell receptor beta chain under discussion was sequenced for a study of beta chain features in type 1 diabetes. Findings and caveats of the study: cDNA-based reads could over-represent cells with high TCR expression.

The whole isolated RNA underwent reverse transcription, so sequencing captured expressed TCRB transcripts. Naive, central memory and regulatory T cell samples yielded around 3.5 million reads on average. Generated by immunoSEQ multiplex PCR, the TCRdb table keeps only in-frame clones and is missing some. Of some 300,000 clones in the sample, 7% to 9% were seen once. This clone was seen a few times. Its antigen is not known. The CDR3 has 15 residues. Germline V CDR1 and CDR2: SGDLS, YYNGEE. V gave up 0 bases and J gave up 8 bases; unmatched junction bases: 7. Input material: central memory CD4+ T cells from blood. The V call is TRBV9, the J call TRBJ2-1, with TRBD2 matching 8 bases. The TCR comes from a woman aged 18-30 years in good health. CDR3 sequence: CASSVAASGLYEQFF. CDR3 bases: TGTGCCAGCAGCGTAGCTGCTAGCGGGCTGTATGAGCAGTTCTTC.